The 8 T cell receptor beta chains given below trace back to one sample, sequenced in a study of cytomegalovirus exposure and HLA in healthy donors. It was with 60 Vbeta and 13 Jbeta primers that the PCR ran. Data came from immunoSEQ multiplex PCR; TCRdb stores just in-frame clones and leaves some out. Of tens of thousands of clones listed, 76% are singletons. Sample: PBMCs. Every receptor here comes from a man aged 25-40 years in good health and CMV-seropositive.

The table lists this clone with a few counts. The same CDR3 arises from other DNA sequences in this sample as well. The chain combines TRBV27 with TRBJ1-4; D call uncertain. CDR3 length: 15 residues. The V gene's germline CDR1 is MNHEY and CDR2 SMNVEV (reference sequence). V was trimmed by 2 bases and J by 8 bases, leaving 15 bases between them. CDR3 in DNA: TGTGCCAGCAGTTTAGGAGGGAGGGTTGGGGAAAAACTGTTTTTT. Translated, it gives CASSLGGRVGEKLFF.

In DNA, the CDR3 is TGTGCCAGCTCAAGCGGGGCCTCGGGGAATGAGCAGTTCTTC. This sequence encodes CASSSGASGNEQFF. V and J are TRBV18 and TRBJ2-1; TRBD2 agrees at 7 bases. Germline V gives CDR1 KGHSH, CDR2 LQKENI. Germline trimming cut 5 bases from V and 7 bases from J; bases unmatched to any gene: 8. The CDR3 runs to 14 residues.

The V and J genes are TRBV28 and TRBJ1-2; no reliable D call. V was trimmed by 1 base and J by 13 bases, leaving 10 bases between them. The germline gives CDR1 MDHEN, CDR2 SYDVKM. The CDR3 contains 11 residues. CDR3 coding DNA: TGTGCCAGCAGTTTATATGGCCGTGGCACCTTC. Residues: CASSLYGRGTF.

The chain uses TRBV19 and TRBJ1-1, with D possibly matching TRBD1 (5 bases). The length of the CDR3 is 14 residues. Trimming removed 6 bases at V and 3 bases at J, with 14 bases between. CDR1 is LNHDA and CDR2 is SQIVND in the germline V gene (reference sequence). CDR3 bases: TGTGCCAGTAGGGGCTGGGGCAGGGACACTGAAGCTTTCTTT. Its translation is CASRGWGRDTEAFF.

The CDR3 nucleotides read TGCGCCAGCAGCCAAGATAATCTAGCGGGACCAAGCACAGATACGCAGTATTTT. Its translation: CASSQDNLAGPSTDTQYF. V usage is TRBV4-3 and J usage is TRBJ2-3, with 9 bases aligning to TRBD2. Germline CDR1 reads LGHNA; CDR2 reads YSLEER. V lost 0 bases and J lost 0; bases outside the gene matches: 7. The CDR3 is 18 amino acids.

The chain links TRBV7-9 to TRBJ2-7; 10 nucleotides match TRBD2. The CDR3 spans 15 residues. Germline CDR1 SEHNR, CDR2 FQNEAQ (reference sequence). V gave up 2 bases and J gave up 5 bases; unmatched junction bases: 6. CDR3 loop: CASSLLLAGNNEQYF. DNA of the CDR3: TGTGCCAGCAGCTTACTACTAGCGGGAAACAACGAGCAGTACTTC.

The rearrangement uses TRBV6-5 and TRBJ1-1, with 7 bases fitting TRBD1. Germline V gives CDR1 MNHEY, CDR2 SVGAGI. This CDR3 contains 15 residues. After removal of 2 bases from V and 1 base from J, the junction contained 4 bases not matched to a gene. CDR3 sequence (DNA): TGTGCCAGCAGTTACGCAGGGGGTCCGAACACTGAAGCTTTCTTT. Translation gives CASSYAGGPNTEAFF.

V usage is TRBV30 and J usage is TRBJ2-1; D perhaps matches TRBD2 (5 bases). V was shortened by 0 bases and J by 5 bases, with 11 bases between the two germline ends. This CDR3 is built from 14 residues. Germline V CDR1 and CDR2: GTSNPN, SVGIG (reference sequence). The CDR3 DNA reads TGTGCCTGGAGTGTACTAGGAGGAAACAATGAGCAGTTCTTC. Translation: CAWSVLGGNNEQFF.